This TCR beta chain was obtained from a study of shared clonotypes between healthy human individuals. This clone was found once. Its antigen remains unidentified. J lost 2 bases, V lost 10 bases, and 21 bases had no gene match. The CDR3 is 18 residues long. The germline CDR1 and CDR2 sequences are ENHRY and SYGVKD. General study points: Several donors shared approximately 5% of their naive CD4 clonotypes. Genetic and exposure-history diversity was limited by the few donors.

The naive CD8 subset, CD45RO-negative cells positively selected for CCR7, excluded terminally differentiated effector memory CD45RA+ cells. Only in-frame clones appear in the TCRdb table, and some are missing; sequencing was by immunoSEQ multiplex PCR. The table lists 800,000 to 950,000 clones, around 96% of them singletons, with less than 0.3% in the top ten. This TCR was recovered from a man aged 25-45 years in good health. The chain links TRBV10-3 to TRBJ2-7, with TRBD1 identical over 9 bases. Specimen: naive CD8+ T cells sorted from blood. The CDR3 bases are TGTGCCAAATGCAGACTAATGCGGGACAGGGACAGAGCCTACGAGCAGTACTTC. Its translation is CAKCRLMRDRDRAYEQYF.